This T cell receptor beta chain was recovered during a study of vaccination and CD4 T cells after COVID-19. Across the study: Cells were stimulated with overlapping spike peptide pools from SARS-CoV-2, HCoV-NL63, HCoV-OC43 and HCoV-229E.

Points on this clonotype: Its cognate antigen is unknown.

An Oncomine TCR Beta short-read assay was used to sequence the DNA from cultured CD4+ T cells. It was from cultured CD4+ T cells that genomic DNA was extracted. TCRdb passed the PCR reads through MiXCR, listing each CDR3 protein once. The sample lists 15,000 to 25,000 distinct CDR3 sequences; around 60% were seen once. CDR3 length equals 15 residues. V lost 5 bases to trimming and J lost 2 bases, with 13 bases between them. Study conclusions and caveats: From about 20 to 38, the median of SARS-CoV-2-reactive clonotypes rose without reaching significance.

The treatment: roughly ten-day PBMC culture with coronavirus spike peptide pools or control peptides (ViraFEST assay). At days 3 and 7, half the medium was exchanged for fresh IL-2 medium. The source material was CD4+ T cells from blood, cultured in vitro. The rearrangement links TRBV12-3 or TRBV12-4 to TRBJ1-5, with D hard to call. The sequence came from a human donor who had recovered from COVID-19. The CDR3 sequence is CASSRGYTGNQPQHF. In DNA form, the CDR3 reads TGTGCCAGCAGTCGAGGGTACACAGGCAATCAGCCCCAGCATTTT.